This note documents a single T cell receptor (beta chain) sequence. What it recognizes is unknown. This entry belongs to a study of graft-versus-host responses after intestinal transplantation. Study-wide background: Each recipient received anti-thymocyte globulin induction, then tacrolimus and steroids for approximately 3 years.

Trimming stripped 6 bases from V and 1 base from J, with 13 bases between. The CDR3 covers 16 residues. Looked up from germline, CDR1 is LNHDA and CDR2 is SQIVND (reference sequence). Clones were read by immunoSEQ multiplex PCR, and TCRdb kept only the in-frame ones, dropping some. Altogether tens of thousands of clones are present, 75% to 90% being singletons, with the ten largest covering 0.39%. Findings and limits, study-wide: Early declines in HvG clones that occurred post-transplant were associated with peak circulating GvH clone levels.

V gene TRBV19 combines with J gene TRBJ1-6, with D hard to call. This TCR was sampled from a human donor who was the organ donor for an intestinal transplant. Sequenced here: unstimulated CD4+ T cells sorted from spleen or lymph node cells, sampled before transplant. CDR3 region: CASRRVAESYNSPLHF. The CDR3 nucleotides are TGTGCCAGTAGGCGAGTTGCGGAATCCTATAATTCACCCCTCCACTTT.